This TCR beta chain was captured by sequencing in a study of T cell responses to AZD1222 COVID-19 vaccine. The CDR3 consists of 18 residues. Here immunoSEQ multiplex PCR was the method, and the copy in TCRdb shows in-frame clones only, minus some. The table shows over 120,000 clones, with roughly 89% occurring only once. The source material was peripheral blood, sampled on day 0 of AZD1222 vaccination. The chain links TRBV21-1 to TRBJ2-1; TRBD1 is the table's D call, not checked against the DNA. TRBV21-1 is tagged as a pseudogene. The sequence came from an adult in good health. The CDR3 nucleotides read TGTGCCAGCAGCAAAAGTGGGACACTTCAGGGGGCCTACAATGAGCAGTTCTTC. Translated: CASSKSGTLQGAYNEQFF.